This T cell receptor (beta chain) was recorded in a study of blood T cell repertoires in COVID-19. Overall study: The origin of the acute and convalescent COVID-19 samples was the United States, Italy and Spain. PBMCs, B-cell-depleted T cells, or T cells were the source of the cDNA or gDNA that made up the material.

CDR3 size: 17 residues. Trimming cost V 0 bases and J 3 bases; bases outside gene matches: 3. Germline V CDR1 and CDR2: SGHNT, YYREEE (reference sequence). Authors' analysis steps: Amplification from reference gene primers served as the basis for estimated nucleated cell counts. TCRdb keeps only in-frame clones here, not all; method: immunoSEQ multiplex PCR. The V and J calls and clone size were taken over from that table, and D and trimming were inferred from the DNA. Among around 200,000 clones listed, approximately 87% were seen once. The TCR comes from a woman between 50 and 59 years old with acute or convalescent COVID-19. The sequenced sample consisted of peripheral blood. The chain carries TRBV5-4 and TRBJ2-3; 14 nucleotides line up with TRBD2. CDR3 sequence: CASSLGGTSGSTDTQYF. CDR3 DNA: TGTGCCAGCAGCTTGGGGGGGACTAGCGGGAGTACAGATACGCAGTATTTT.